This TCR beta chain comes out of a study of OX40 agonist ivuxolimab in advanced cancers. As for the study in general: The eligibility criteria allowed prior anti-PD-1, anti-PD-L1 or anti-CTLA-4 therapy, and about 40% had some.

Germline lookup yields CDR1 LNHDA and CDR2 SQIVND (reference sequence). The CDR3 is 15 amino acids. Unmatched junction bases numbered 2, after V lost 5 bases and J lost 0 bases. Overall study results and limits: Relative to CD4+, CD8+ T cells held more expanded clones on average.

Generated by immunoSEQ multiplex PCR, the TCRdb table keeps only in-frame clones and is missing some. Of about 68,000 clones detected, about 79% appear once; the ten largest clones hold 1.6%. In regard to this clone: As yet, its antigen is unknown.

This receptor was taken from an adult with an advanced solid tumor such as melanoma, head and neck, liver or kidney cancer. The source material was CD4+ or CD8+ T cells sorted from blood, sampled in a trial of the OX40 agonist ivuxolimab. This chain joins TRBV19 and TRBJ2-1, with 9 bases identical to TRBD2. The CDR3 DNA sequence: TGTGCCAGTAGTTTTAGCGGGAGCTCCTACAATGAGCAGTTCTTC. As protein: CASSFSGSSYNEQFF.